This TCR beta chain was profiled in a study of cytomegalovirus exposure and HLA in healthy donors (dated by TCRdb to the late 2010s). Background for the entire study: An earlier analysis of some 600 of the donors reported approximately 280 Gb of sequence data and roughly 120 million unique TCR beta sequences obtained from about 170 million T cells. An early release that covered about 600 HLA-typed donors contained around 330 gigabases of sequencing data and tens of millions of unique TCR sequences. Of the 300 to 400 genotyped donors, over 70% fell in the genetic ancestry cluster associated with self-reported Caucasian donors. The study was designed to test whether signatures of past pathogen exposure could be identified by cataloging public T cell receptors. Using immunosequencing, the study profiled T cell repertoires from around 680 subjects and related those repertoires to cytomegalovirus serostatus. Along with the roughly 670-subject first cohort, a separate validation cohort of roughly 110 different subjects was used. To predict cytomegalovirus infection status, the study brought together high-throughput TCR immunosequencing, statistical association of individual TCRs with disease status, and machine learning. A later analysis re-examined previously published TCR beta repertoires from about 670 donors and added high-resolution HLA genotyping to investigate patterns of TCR occurrence. In the later analysis, no new phenotypic data were used to find candidate immune exposures; instead, reliance was placed on TCR beta sequences and their occurrence across donors. An earlier analysis of a few hundred of the donors applied high-throughput TCR beta sequencing to assess whether each TCR beta V gene segment acted as functional or pseudogenic. Alongside the repertoire data, information on donor age, sex, ethnicity and CMV serostatus was compiled. A later genetic analysis took genome-wide SNP genotypes for about 55% of the 666 donors and used that subset as a discovery cohort. Every discovery cohort repertoire had been produced on one sequencing platform. Class I and class II HLA loci were covered by the typing at four-digit resolution. The number of donors typed differed by locus, with about 620-630 for A, B, C, DRB1 and DQB1, roughly 520 for DQA1, 600 to 610 for DPA1, and some 440 for DPB1. Several DR-DQ haplotypes were handled as single units for association and clustering because linkage in the cohort was strong. Among roughly 400 genotyped donors of the cohort, an average of roughly 240,000 unique TCR beta nucleotide sequences were sequenced per donor, around a sixth of them non-productive.

Preparation of the library involved the immunoSEQ multiplex PCR assay. The multiplex PCR relied on a mix of 60 forward primers for TCR Vbeta segments and 13 reverse primers for TCR Jbeta segments. The CDR3 region of rearranged TCR beta genes was amplified from genomic DNA with a multiplex PCR assay. Amplified TCR beta libraries were sequenced as 87-base-pair reads on the Illumina HiSeq System. The published analysis was carried out like this. A later analysis counted about 80 million unique TCR beta chains across the 550 to 700 repertoires, and approximately 11 million of these chains were shared by at least two donors. A nearest-neighbor algorithm error-corrected the raw reads and collapsed the reads into unique sequences, merging closely related sequences to remove PCR and sequencing errors. CDR3 sequences were aligned to IMGT reference sequences to assign V, D and J gene segments. For a sequence to be retained, at least a six-nucleotide match to both a V gene segment and a J gene segment was required. Rearrangements were classified as productive when the CDR3 lacked stop codons and remained in frame with V and J, and all other rearrangements were classified as non-productive. CDR3 was defined according to IMGT convention as the region running from the second conserved V-encoded cysteine to the conserved J-encoded phenylalanine. Sequences without an unambiguous match to a single V gene segment were excluded from the earlier analysis of almost 600 of the donors. In an earlier analysis of about 590 of the donors, a V segment was called functional when productive rearrangements were above 56.7%, and segregating when the standard deviation between donors exceeded 5%. A statistical classification framework was developed to diagnose cytomegalovirus status using the catalog of TCR beta chain sequences. A later analysis assigned V and J genes by comparing TCR nucleotide sequences with IMGT/GENE-DB human TR gene sequences. Using the TCRdist pipeline, a later analysis assigned CDR3 sequences along with most-parsimonious VDJ recombination scenarios. In a later analysis, each TCR beta chain was defined by its CDR3 amino acid sequence together with its V-gene family, and reads without a unique V-gene family were excluded. In a later analysis, 500 to 700 highly shared, low-generation-probability nucleotide sequences were removed to address suspected cross-contamination and a sequencing artifact. In a later analysis, a clonal expansion index was calculated for each public chain from normalized within-repertoire ranks of inferred template counts. A later analysis computed generation probabilities with a VDJ recombination model fitted to out-of-frame rearrangements, and checked the results against IGoR. Hypergeometric tests were used in a later analysis to score TCR-TCR, TCR-HLA and TCR-CMV co-occurrence, with a repertoire-size bias correction applied to the TCR pairs. In a later analysis, false discovery rates were estimated by permuting HLA or CMV assignments 20 times. In a later analysis, co-occurring TCRs were grouped using DBSCAN, and TCRdist sequence similarity was added for clustering within HLA-allele-positive subsets. Repertoires with fewer than 30,000 or more than 120,000 public chains were left out of co-occurrence clustering, as were about 5 repertoires with anomalous nucleotide sharing. TCRdb holds this immuneACCESS table with in-frame rearrangements only. Some clones are missing; in checked studies, unresolved V genes explain under half, and the rest has no known cause. V and J calls and clone size come straight from that table; D and trimming were deduced from the DNA. The sample's own table lists roughly 120,000 clones. The ten top clones hold under 3.5% of the sample.

Trimming takes 5 bases from V and 8 bases from J, and the germline ends sit 18 bases apart. The CDR3 sequence holds 14 residues, the cysteine and phenylalanine included. Just CDR3 DNA is preserved here, 42 bases in frame from base 1. CDR1 and CDR2, per the germline V gene, are KGHSH and LQKENI. Study-wide findings and limitations: Broadly in line with IMGT annotations, most TCR beta V segments showed up in productive rearrangements about 90% or about 30% of the time in an earlier analysis of 587 of the donors. The cohort was sequenced for TCR beta chains only, and without alpha or paired-chain data the features that could be detected were limited. About 17 rarely observed V segments, including chromosome 9 orphons, were excluded from the earlier analysis of a few hundred of the donors because counts were too low. Most TCR sequences were observed very rarely across donors, whereas some public TCRs were present in many individuals. Presence/absence analyses assumed roughly uniform sequencing depth across donors, an assumption that may not hold. The authors suggested that the approach could potentially be generalized to other disease states and immunological phenotypes. A few of the identified cytomegalovirus-associated TCR beta chains were confirmed in vitro to be specific for cytomegalovirus antigens. Correlated functional status among segregating V segments might reflect linkage disequilibrium, but an unknown experimental factor could not be ruled out. According to a later genetic analysis, donors in an Asian-associated ancestry cluster had fewer N-insertions in productive TCRs than the approximately 610-donor mean. Because the 87-base-pair reads could not distinguish some IMGT-functional V segments, including TRBV6-2 and TRBV6-3, those segments were excluded. The classifier was reported to diagnose cytomegalovirus status with high specificity and sensitivity in both the original and validation cohorts. Strong co-occurrence of HLA alleles, especially DR and DQ, made assigning TCR associations to individual alleles difficult. According to a later analysis, most CMV-associated TCR beta chains appeared to be HLA-restricted, and the HLA associations seemed to be driven largely by CMV exposure. The only immune exposure information available for the cohort was CMV serostatus. According to a later analysis, parvovirus B19, influenza, CMV and Epstein-Barr virus appeared linked to several top co-occurrence clusters. At a false discovery rate of 0.05, a later analysis linked some 17,000 TCR beta sequences to specific HLA alleles. A further reported finding was that TCR beta sequences accurately predicted the HLA-A and HLA-B alleles for most subjects in the first cohort. The study listed approximately 150 TCR beta chains as associated with cytomegalovirus. A cluster of highly shared sequence variants was judged likely to represent a technical artifact of the sequencing pipeline. A later analysis found that TCR association rates varied across HLA loci, with DRB1 alleles showing the most associated TCRs and HLA-C alleles the fewest. V-gene and J-gene trimming of TCR beta chains was associated with a missense DCLRE1C variant in a later genetic analysis, and the association was replicated in an independent cohort. Because HLA typing was missing for some donors at each locus, association tests included only the typed subset. In a later analysis, HLA-associated TCR beta chains showed more clonal expansion and lower generation probabilities than non-associated chains that were equally common.

The cohort consisted of fewer than 700 healthy bone marrow donors. Cohort members were all nominally healthy when sampled, although unrecorded immune exposures were likely present. The donor tested CMV seronegative and was one of the 352 seronegative cohort members. Every donor gave a peripheral blood sample, and the peripheral blood mononuclear cells from that sample were used for TCR beta sequencing. Genomic DNA was extracted from the blood cell samples with the Qiagen DNeasy Blood Extraction Kit. About this clone: The antigen it binds to is not known.

Sequencing used PBMCs. The TCR comes from a man in his thirties or forties in good health and CMV-seronegative. Here the chain combines TRBV18 and TRBJ1-2; TRBD1 is a possible D gene, resting on 6 matching bases. The bases are TGTGCCAGCTCAACAAGGGGGGGAATTCCGGGCTACACCTTC. Translated, it reads CASSTRGGIPGYTF.